Listed below are T cell receptor beta chains from one sample, sequenced in a study of T cells after yellow fever vaccination. TCRdb reprocessed the 5' RACE reads with MiXCR, giving one entry per CDR3 protein. This repertoire shows 250,000 to 400,000 distinct CDR3 sequences, approximately 4% found once; its top ten account for around 25%. Sample: PBMCs, taken 5 days after the yellow fever booster vaccination. These receptors were taken from a man in his late teens or twenties who received the YFV17D yellow fever vaccine. Each CDR3 is given with its conserved first and last residue. A D gene is named only where the DNA matches it firmly. Clone size is not always given. Where it is, it says once, few, many or a class for expanded clones.

size	D	V	length	J	DNA	CDR3
once	NA	TRBV6-1	13	TRBJ1-1	TGTGCCAGCTCAGGGCAGTTGAACACTGAAGCTTTCTTT	CASSGQLNTEAFF
many	NA	TRBV10-3	13	TRBJ2-4	TGTGCCATCAGTGAGTCGTCAGGATACATTCAGTACTTC	CAISESSGYIQYF
NA	NA	TRBV11-2	13	TRBJ2-3	TGTGCCAGCAGCCCTCCTTGGGCAGATACGCAGTATTTT	CASSPPWADTQYF
many	TRBD2	TRBV10-1	18	TRBJ2-1	TGCGCCAGCAGTGAAGGACTAGCGGGGGGAAAAAGATACAATGAGCAGTTCTTC	CASSEGLAGGKRYNEQFF
many	TRBD1	TRBV7-3	15	TRBJ2-3	TGTGCCAGCAGCAAGGGCATTACAGGGGAGGATACGCAGTATTTT	CASSKGITGEDTQYF
many	NA	TRBV29-1	12	TRBJ2-1	TGCAGCGCCGAGGGCCAGACTCCTGAGCAGTTCTTC	CSAEGQTPEQFF
NA	NA	TRBV18	13	TRBJ1-5	TGTGCCAGCTCAGCCGGGGAGAATCAGCCCCAGCATTTT	CASSAGENQPQHF
many	TRBD2	TRBV2	12	TRBJ2-7	TGTGCCAGCGGGACTAGCGACTACGAGCAGTACTTC	CASGTSDYEQYF
few	TRBD1	TRBV23-1	18	TRBJ2-2	TGCGCCAGCAGTCAGGCTTCGGGACAGGGGTTTTACACCGGGGAGCTGTTTTTT	CASSQASGQGFYTGELFF
NA	NA	TRBV4-3	13	TRBJ1-2	TGCGCCAGCAGCCAATACCACGGCTATGGCTACACCTTC	CASSQYHGYGYTF
NA	TRBD1	TRBV11-3	15	TRBJ2-5	TGTGCCAGCAGCTTAGCAGGACAGGGGCAAGAGACCCAGTACTTC	CASSLAGQGQETQYF
NA	NA	TRBV7-2	12	TRBJ2-1	TGTGCCAGCAGCGGACGTTACAATGAGCAGTTCTTC	CASSGRYNEQFF
few	TRBD1	TRBV12-3/TRBV12-4	13	TRBJ1-5	TGTGCCAGCAGCCGGGACAGCTCCGGTCCCCAGCATTTT	CASSRDSSGPQHF
NA	TRBD2	TRBV29-1	14	TRBJ2-3	TGCAGCGGGACTAGCGGGGGGATCACAGATACGCAGTATTTT	CSGTSGGITDTQYF
NA	NA	TRBV6-6	14	TRBJ2-4	TGTGCCAGCAGTTACGGGGGTGCCAAAAACATTCAGTACTTC	CASSYGGAKNIQYF
few	NA	TRBV4-1	15	TRBJ1-3	TGCGCCAGCAGCCAAGATGTAGCTTCTGGAAACACCATATATTTT	CASSQDVASGNTIYF
few	NA	TRBV27	14	TRBJ2-1	TGTGCCAGCAGTTATCGTCAGACCTACAATGAGCAGTTCTTC	CASSYRQTYNEQFF